These 29 T cell receptor beta chains came from one sample sequenced in a study of blood T cell repertoires in COVID-19. TCRdb's table, derived via immunoSEQ multiplex PCR, lists solely in-frame clones and lacks some. The sample lists 200,000 or so clones, about 87% seen once, with 2% to 2.5% in the top ten. Sequencing was done on a sample of PBMCs or T cells enriched from blood (not recorded which). These receptors came from a woman aged 40 to 50 with acute COVID-19.

This chain links TRBV7-9 with TRBJ2-7; 11 bases agree with TRBD2. The CDR3 covers 16 residues. Germline V gene data show CDR1 as SEHNR and CDR2 as FQNEAQ (reference sequence). The junction had 5 bases not matched to a gene; V was cut back by 4 bases and J by 0 bases. The CDR3 is CASSSTSGGPSYEQYF. CDR3 coding DNA: TGTGCCAGCAGCTCAACTAGCGGGGGTCCCTCCTACGAGCAGTACTTC.

Only a few counts were recorded for this clone. The V call is TRBV21-1, the J call TRBJ2-7; the table's D call, TRBD2, has no DNA check behind it. TRBV21-1 is reported as a pseudogene. The CDR3 runs 19 residues. The CDR3 DNA reads TGTGCCAGCAGCAAATTATGGCTAGCGGAGCTCCTCGGCTACTACGAGCAGTACGTC. Residues: CASSKLWLAELLGYYEQYV.

The chain uses TRBV29-1 and TRBJ1-2; D may be TRBD1 (6 bases). The CDR3 length is 11 residues. The germline CDR1 and CDR2 sequences are SQVTM and ANQGSEA. The chain's CDR3 is CSTQGTNGYTF. The DNA for the CDR3 is TGCAGTACCCAGGGGACTAATGGCTACACCTTC.

CDR3 DNA sequence: TGTGCCAGCAGCCAAGTCCAGGGGCAGGGCGAGCAGTACTTC. Amino acids: CASSQVQGQGEQYF. V gene TRBV3-1 (or the pseudogene TRBV3-2) combines with J gene TRBJ2-7, with D perhaps TRBD1 (6 bases). The CDR3 totals 14 residues. CDR1 LGHDT and CDR2 YNNKEL come from the germline V gene (reference sequence). Trimming removed 1 base at V and 6 bases at J, with 13 bases between.

The chain carries TRBV18 and TRBJ2-5; 7 bases match TRBD2. CDR3 length: 13 residues. Losses at the gene ends were 6 bases for V and 2 bases for J; bases not matched to a gene: 3. CDR1 and CDR2 (germline): KGHSH, LQKENI. In DNA, the CDR3 is TGTGCCAGCTCCCGGGGGGTGCAAGAGACCCAGTACTTC. This gives the protein CASSRGVQETQYF.

The rearrangement links TRBV24-1 to TRBJ2-1; the match to TRBD1 covers 7 bases. CDR1 and CDR2 from the germline V gene are KGHDR and SFDVKD. This CDR3 has 14 amino acids. The V segment lost 5 bases and the J segment 5 bases; nucleotides outside the gene matches: 5. The CDR3 spells CATSGLGQHNEQFF. The DNA for the CDR3 is TGTGCCACCAGTGGACTGGGACAGCACAATGAGCAGTTCTTC.

The chain employs TRBV6-6 and TRBJ1-1; D possibly corresponds to TRBD1 (5 bases). V dropped 4 bases and J dropped 1 base, with 10 bases sitting between them. Germline V gene sequence: CDR1 MNHNY, CDR2 SVGAGI (reference sequence). CDR3 length: 14 residues. The CDR3 here is CASSSLGQNTEAFF. The CDR3, as DNA: TGTGCCAGCAGTTCCTTAGGACAGAACACTGAAGCTTTCTTT.

Here the CDR3 reads CASSQALGLAEETQYF. DNA of the CDR3: TGTGCCAGCAGCCAAGCCTTAGGACTAGCGGAAGAGACCCAGTACTTC. J is TRBJ2-5 and V is TRBV14; 10 bases line up with TRBD2. The V gene end was trimmed by 1 base and the J gene end by 3 bases; junction bases not matched to a gene: 5. CDR3 length: 16 residues. The germline gives CDR1 SGHDN, CDR2 FVKESK.

The V call is TRBV4-2, the J call TRBJ2-3; 12 bases map to TRBD2. The CDR3 spans 18 residues. Germline lookup yields CDR1 LGHNA and CDR2 YNFKEQ. With V trimmed by 0 bases and J by 3 bases, 7 bases remained unmatched. The CDR3 DNA is TGTGCCAGCAGCCAAGAAGCTAGCGGGGGGGCCGCGACAGATACGCAGTATTTT. This codes for CASSQEASGGAATDTQYF.

This clone occurred a few times. This chain uses TRBV29-1 with TRBJ1-1; D is possibly TRBD1 (6 bases). The V end lost 7 bases, the J end lost 13 bases, and 28 bases lay between the germline ends. CDR3 length: 14 amino acids. CDR1 and CDR2 (germline): SQVTM, ANQGSEA. CDR3: CSASAEQGPWVDFF. Written as DNA, the CDR3 is TGCAGCGCGTCAGCGGAACAGGGCCCCTGGGTTGATTTCTTT.

The rearrangement links TRBV5-4 to TRBJ1-4; 9 bases agree with TRBD1. Germline V gene data show CDR1 as SGHNT and CDR2 as YYREEE (reference sequence). The CDR3 spans 15 residues. J lost 7 bases, V lost 3 bases, and 7 bases had no gene match. The CDR3 reads CASSSLDRGGEKLFF. In DNA form, the CDR3 reads TGTGCCAGCAGCTCCCTGGACAGGGGAGGTGAAAAACTGTTTTTT.

The rearrangement joins TRBV3-1 (or the pseudogene TRBV3-2) to TRBJ1-2; D gene ambiguous. The CDR3 consists of 11 residues. Between the trimmed V and J ends, which lost 5 bases and 7 bases, there was a span of 8 bases. The germline gives CDR1 LGHDT, CDR2 YNNKEL (reference sequence). CDR3 bases: TGTGCCAGCAGCATACGCGGTGGCTACACCTTC. Its translation is CASSIRGGYTF.

The rearrangement links TRBV30 to TRBJ1-2; the D is unclear. Germline V gene sequence: CDR1 GTSNPN, CDR2 SVGIG (reference sequence). The CDR3 has 12 amino acids. Trimming took 3 bases from V and 0 from J, leaving 5 bases between them. This CDR3 is CAWSEANYGYTF. For the CDR3, the DNA is TGTGCCTGGAGCGAGGCTAACTATGGCTACACCTTC.

The genes are TRBV4-3 and TRBJ1-2; D may be TRBD1 (6 bases). The V end was cut by 0 bases, the J end by 8 bases, with 13 bases between. This CDR3 is built from 14 residues. CDR1 is LGHNA, CDR2 YSLEER, per germline. The DNA for the CDR3 is TGCGCCAGCAGCCAAGACCCAGGGGCGAGCGGCTACACCTTC. It encodes CASSQDPGASGYTF.

This rearrangement joins TRBV7-2 to TRBJ2-2; D remains ambiguous. Germline V gives CDR1 SGHTA, CDR2 FQGNSA. The CDR3 runs 14 residues. V was cut by 5 bases and J by 4 bases, with 11 bases left in between. CDR3 in amino acids: CASSTAVGTGELFF. The DNA of the CDR3 is TGTGCCAGCAGCACTGCCGTCGGCACCGGGGAGCTGTTTTTT. The full variable domain, with the rest looked up from reference TRBV7-2 and TRBJ2-2, is GAGVSQSPSNKVTEKGKDVELRCDPISGHTALYWYRQSLGQGLEFLIYFQGNSAPDKSGLPSDRFSAERTGGSVSTLTIQRTQQEDSAVYLCASSTAVGTGELFFGEGSRLTVL.

This clone occurred a few times. The chain links TRBV21-1 to TRBJ2-1; the table's D gene call, TRBD2, was not cross checked with the DNA. TRBV21-1 is recorded as a pseudogene. The CDR3 is made up of 13 amino acids. CDR3 sequence reads: CANRTSGSNEQFF. The CDR3 nucleotides are TGTGCCAACCGGACTAGCGGGAGTAATGAGCAGTTCTTC.

The chain links TRBV2 to TRBJ1-6, with 7 bases that match TRBD1. The CDR3 spans 16 residues. V trimming: 3 bases; J trimming: 4 bases; junction bases outside the gene matches: 6. CDR1 SNHLY and CDR2 FYNNEI come from the germline V gene. For the CDR3, the DNA is TGTGCCAGCAGTGATAAGGGGGCGCGATATAATTCACCCCTCCACTTT. It specifies CASSDKGARYNSPLHF.

The chain couples TRBV27 to TRBJ2-1, with 12 bases matching TRBD2. V was clipped by 4 bases and J by 6 bases; unmatched bases: 4. Germline loops: CDR1 MNHEY, CDR2 SMNVEV (reference sequence). The CDR3 totals 15 residues. DNA of the CDR3: TGTGCCAGCAGTTCCGGGACTAGCGGGTCCAATGAGCAGTTCTTC. Protein: CASSSGTSGSNEQFF.

The gene calls are TRBV29-1 and TRBJ1-4; TRBD1 is a possible D gene (5 bases). CDR3 size: 14 residues. Germline CDR1 and CDR2: SQVTM and ANQGSEA. V dropped 6 bases and J dropped 6 bases, with 17 bases sitting between them. CDR3 coding DNA: TGCAGCGTGCTGGAGGGGTCTAGGCATGAAAAACTGTTTTTT. Its translation: CSVLEGSRHEKLFF.

The chain recombines TRBV16 with TRBJ1-5; D possibly corresponds to TRBD1 (5 bases). This CDR3 has 16 amino acids. V was shortened by 2 bases and J by 0 bases, with 11 bases between the two germline ends. Germline lookup yields CDR1 KGHSY and CDR2 FQNENV. The CDR3 protein is CASSQSRQISNQPQHF. The DNA of the CDR3 is TGTGCCAGCAGCCAAAGTCGACAGATTAGCAATCAGCCCCAGCATTTT. Supplemented by reference TRBV16 and TRBJ1-5, the full variable domain reads GEEVAQTPKHLVRGEGQKAKLYCAPIKGHSYVFWYQQVLKNEFKFLISFQNENVFDETGMPKERFSAKCLPNSPCSLEIQATKLEDSAVYFCASSQSRQISNQPQHFGDGTRLSIL.

The V call is TRBV5-1, the J call TRBJ1-4, with 10 bases identical to TRBD1. The CDR3 runs 15 residues. With 5 bases clipped from V and 5 bases from J, the junction kept 6 bases outside the gene matches. Germline lookup yields CDR1 SGHRS and CDR2 YFSETQ. The CDR3 DNA reads as TGCGCCAGCAGTTCTGGACAGGGGGTGAATGAAAAACTGTTTTTT. It translates to CASSSGQGVNEKLFF.

The chain employs TRBV6-5 and TRBJ2-7; 9 bases align to TRBD2. The ends lost 0 bases at V and 3 bases at J; junction bases unmatched: 3. The CDR3 length is 15 residues. From germline, CDR1 is MNHEY and CDR2 SVGAGI. The CDR3 DNA reads as TGTGCCAGCAGTTACTCAGCGGGGGGTTTCTACGAGCAGTACTTC. This codes for CASSYSAGGFYEQYF.

This chain joins TRBV18 and TRBJ2-7; TRBD1 agrees at 10 bases. The trim removed 5 bases at V and 7 bases at J, leaving 8 bases unmatched. Germline-derived CDR1 and CDR2 are KGHSH and LQKENI. This CDR3 has 14 amino acids. The CDR3 loop reads CASSRGTGAQEQYV. In nucleotides, the CDR3 is TGTGCCAGCTCAAGAGGGACAGGGGCACAGGAGCAGTACGTC.

Here the CDR3 reads CASTVGGTYNEQFF. CDR3 in DNA: TGTGCCAGTACTGTCGGGGGAACCTACAATGAGCAGTTCTTC. The chain recombines TRBV19 with TRBJ2-1, with D maybe TRBD2 (6 bases). Trimming took 7 bases from V and 2 from J, leaving 12 bases between them. The CDR3 is made up of 14 amino acids. CDR1 is LNHDA and CDR2 is SQIVND in the germline V gene (reference sequence).

The chain employs TRBV10-3 and TRBJ2-1, with 7 bases fitting TRBD1. The CDR3 extends over 16 amino acids. The trim removed 4 bases at V and 2 bases at J, leaving 8 bases unmatched. The germline CDR1 and CDR2 sequences are ENHRY and SYGVKD. The CDR3: CAISGTGTVTYNEQFF. CDR3 nucleotides: TGTGCCATCAGTGGCACCGGGACAGTAACCTACAATGAGCAGTTCTTC.

The chain links TRBV19 to TRBJ1-5, with 7 positions matching TRBD1. The J segment lost 5 bases and the V segment lost 7 bases, leaving 8 bases of the junction unmatched. The CDR3 runs 14 residues. In germline, CDR1 is LNHDA, CDR2 SQIVND (reference sequence). The CDR3 nucleotides are TGTGCCAGTAAATGGACAGGTAGGGATCAGCCCCAGCATTTT. Translating gives CASKWTGRDQPQHF. Combining the CDR3 with reference TRBV19 and TRBJ1-5 gives the whole variable domain DGGITQSPKYLFRKEGQNVTLSCEQNLNHDAMYWYRQDPGQGLRLIYYSQIVNDFQKGDIAEGYSVSREKKESFPLTVTSAQKNPTAFYLCASKWTGRDQPQHFGDGTRLSIL.

V and J are TRBV12-5 and TRBJ1-6; 8 bases are shared with TRBD1. Germline V gene data show CDR1 as LGHNT and CDR2 as FRNRAP. V lost 0 bases and J lost 5; bases outside the gene matches: 15. This CDR3 comprises 20 residues. CDR3 sequence: CASGLVRSIWSGQDNSPLHF. Here the CDR3 DNA reads TGTGCTAGTGGTTTGGTACGGTCTATCTGGTCGGGACAGGATAATTCACCCCTCCACTTT. Drawing the rest from reference TRBV12-5 and TRBJ1-6, the complete variable domain is DARVTQTPRHKVTEMGQEVTMRCQPILGHNTVFWYRQTMMQGLELLAYFRNRAPLDDSGMPKDRFSAEMPDATLATLKIQPSEPRDSAVYFCASGLVRSIWSGQDNSPLHFGNGTRLTVT.

Worth noting for this clone: A read error may produce the germline difference seen at one junction end. The genes are TRBV5-6 and TRBJ1-1, with 9 bases lining up with TRBD1. The CDR3 consists of 16 residues. CDR1 is SGHDT, CDR2 YYEEEE, per germline. Here the CDR3 reads CASTPGQGLGNAEAFF. CDR3 sequence (DNA): TGTGCCAGCACCCCGGGACAGGGACTAGGGAACGCTGAAGCTTTCTTT.

The chain recombines TRBV2 with TRBJ1-4, with a tentative D call TRBD1 (6 bases). The CDR3 runs to 14 residues. Germline CDR1 SNHLY, CDR2 FYNNEI. V was trimmed by 7 bases and J by 3 bases, leaving 12 bases between them. The CDR3 nucleotides are TGTGCCAGCAACATACAGGGTCCTAATGAAAAACTGTTTTTT. Amino acid sequence: CASNIQGPNEKLFF.